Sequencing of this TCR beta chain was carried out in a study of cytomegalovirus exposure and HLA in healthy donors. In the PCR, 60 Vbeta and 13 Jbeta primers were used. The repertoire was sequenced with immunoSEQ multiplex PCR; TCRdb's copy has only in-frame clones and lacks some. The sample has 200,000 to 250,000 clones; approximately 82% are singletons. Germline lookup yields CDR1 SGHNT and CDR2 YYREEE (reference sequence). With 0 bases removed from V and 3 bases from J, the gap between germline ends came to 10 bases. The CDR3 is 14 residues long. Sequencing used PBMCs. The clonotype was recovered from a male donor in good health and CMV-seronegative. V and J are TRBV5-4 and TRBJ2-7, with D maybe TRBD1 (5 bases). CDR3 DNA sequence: TGTGCCAGCAGCTTGGACAGGCGTTACTACGAGCAGTACTTC. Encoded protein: CASSLDRRYYEQYF. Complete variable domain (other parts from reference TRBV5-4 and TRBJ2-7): ETGVTQSPTHLIKTRGQQVTLRCSSQSGHNTVSWYQQALGQGPQFIFQYYREEENGRGNFPPRFSGLQFPNYSSELNVNALELDDSALYLCASSLDRRYYEQYFGPGTRLTVT.